The text below deals with one T cell receptor (beta chain). Its antigen is as yet unknown. Treatment noted: about 20 received Ad26.COV2.S at low or high dose, single or two shots; about 5 received placebo; per-sample allocation not given. Repertoires come from day 63 after the first vaccine or placebo injection. The assay was immunoSEQ multiplex PCR, and TCRdb's table has in-frame clones only and misses some. Of 300,000 to 400,000 clones listed, roughly 84% were seen once; the top ten hold approximately 3.6%. The record originates from a study of Ad26.COV2.S vaccination and SARS-CoV-2 variants. Study results and caveats: Total T cell responses were possibly underestimated by TCR breadth and depth analyses.

CDR1 SEHNR and CDR2 FQNEAQ come from the germline V gene (reference sequence). This CDR3 region has 14 residues. Deletions cut 3 bases from V and 6 bases from J, with 11 bases between. The source material was peripheral blood, sampled in a trial of Ad26.COV2.S vaccine versus placebo. This clonotype was obtained from a person aged 18 to 59 who received the Ad26.COV2.S COVID-19 vaccine or a placebo. The chain joins TRBV7-9 to TRBJ2-2; TRBD2 might be the D (6 bases). CDR3 DNA: TGTGCCAGCAGCTTGACTAGTGACGCCGGGGAGCTGTTTTTT. Translating gives CASSLTSDAGELFF.